This record covers a single TCR beta chain. Profiled with immunoSEQ multiplex PCR; TCRdb holds only in-frame clones, not every one. The sample gives 250,000 to 400,000 clones, around 90% of which show up once; about 1% is in the top ten. The data are from a study of cytomegalovirus exposure and HLA in healthy donors. V was pared by 3 bases and J by 4 bases, with 13 bases between. Germline V gives CDR1 SGHNT, CDR2 YYREEE (reference sequence). The length of the CDR3 is 14 residues. The sequenced sample was PBMCs. This chain connects TRBV5-4 to TRBJ1-2; possible D gene TRBD1, 6 bases. This sequence originates from a woman under 40 in good health and CMV-seropositive. CDR3 loop: CASSSSDSLYGYTF. The CDR3 coding sequence is TGTGCCAGCAGCTCCTCGGACAGTCTCTATGGCTACACCTTC.